This T cell receptor (beta chain) was recovered during a study of T cell changes during pregnancy in multiple sclerosis. Germline CDR1 reads GTSNPN; CDR2 reads SVGIG (reference sequence). This CDR3 has 13 residues. The ends were cut back, 4 bases at V and 5 bases at J, with 12 bases in the middle. TCRdb keeps only in-frame clones here, not all; method: immunoSEQ multiplex PCR. Here the sample spans 25,000 to 30,000 clones, about nine tenths being singletons. The sample was CD4+ T cells from peripheral blood mononuclear cells, taken in the first trimester of pregnancy. The chain links TRBV30 to TRBJ2-1; the D gene is possibly TRBD2 (6 bases). The source is a female donor in good health, enrolled as a control in a pregnancy study. The CDR3 protein is CAWMRGGDNEQFF. In DNA form, the CDR3 reads TGTGCCTGGATGCGGGGCGGGGACAATGAGCAGTTCTTC.